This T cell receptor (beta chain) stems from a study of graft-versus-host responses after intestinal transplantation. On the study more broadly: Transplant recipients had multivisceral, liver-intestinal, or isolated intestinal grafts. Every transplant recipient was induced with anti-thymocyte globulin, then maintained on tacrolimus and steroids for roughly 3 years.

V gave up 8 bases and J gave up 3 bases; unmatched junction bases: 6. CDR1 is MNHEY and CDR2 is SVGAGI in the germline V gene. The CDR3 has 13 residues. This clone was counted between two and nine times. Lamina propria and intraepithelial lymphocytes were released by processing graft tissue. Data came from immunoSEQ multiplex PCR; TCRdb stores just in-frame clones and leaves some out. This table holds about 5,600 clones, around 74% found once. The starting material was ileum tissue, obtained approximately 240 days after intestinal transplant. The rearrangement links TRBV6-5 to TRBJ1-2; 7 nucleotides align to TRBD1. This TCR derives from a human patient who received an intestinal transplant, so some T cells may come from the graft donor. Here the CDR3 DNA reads TGTGCCAGCCTTCAGGGGGGGGACTATGGCTACACCTTC. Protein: CASLQGGDYGYTF.